What follows are 7 T cell receptor beta chains derived from one specimen sequenced in a study of control samples from healthy donors and cancer patients. TCRdb's copy holds only in-frame clones and misses some; the assay was immunoSEQ multiplex PCR. The sample records some 87,000 clones, roughly 84% being singletons. Specimen: PBMCs. The receptor set was obtained from a man in his sixties with head and neck cancer.

CDR3 in amino acids: CASSLGGEKLFF. CDR3 DNA: TGTGCCAGCAGTCTCGGGGGGGAAAAACTGTTTTTT. The chain uses TRBV28 and TRBJ1-4, with D possibly matching TRBD1 (5 bases). The V end lost 5 bases, the J end lost 8 bases, and 9 bases lay between the germline ends. This CDR3 region has 12 residues. Germline lookup yields CDR1 MDHEN and CDR2 SYDVKM.

The V call is TRBV19, the J call TRBJ1-5, with D maybe TRBD1 (6 bases). Trimming shortened V by 5 bases and J by 7 bases, and 21 bases separated the two germline ends. This CDR3 is 16 amino acids long. The germline gives CDR1 LNHDA, CDR2 SQIVND (reference sequence). The CDR3: CASSPGWTEYTQPQHF. Written as DNA, the CDR3 is TGTGCCAGTAGTCCCGGATGGACAGAGTACACACAGCCCCAGCATTTT.

V and J are TRBV28 and TRBJ1-5; 7 bases agree with TRBD1. Germline V gene data show CDR1 as MDHEN and CDR2 as SYDVKM. The junction had 7 bases not matched to a gene; V was cut back by 5 bases and J by 3 bases. This CDR3 comprises 15 residues. The CDR3 DNA sequence: TGTGCCAGCAGTGAGGGGACAGCCTACAATCAGCCCCAGCATTTT. This translates into CASSEGTAYNQPQHF.

This clone came up a few times. V gene TRBV5-1 combines with J gene TRBJ2-5; weak D call: TRBD1 (6 bases). The CDR3 runs to 14 residues. V was trimmed by 2 bases and J by 4 bases, leaving 12 bases between them. CDR1 and CDR2 from the germline V gene are SGHRS and YFSETQ. In nucleotides, the CDR3 is TGCGCCAGCAGCTTAGGGGGAGTGATAGAGACCCAGTACTTC. This encodes CASSLGGVIETQYF. Complete variable domain (other parts from reference TRBV5-1 and TRBJ2-5): KAGVTQTPRYLIKTRGQQVTLSCSPISGHRSVSWYQQTPGQGLQFLFEYFSETQRNKGNFPGRFSGRQFSNSRSEMNVSTLELGDSALYLCASSLGGVIETQYFGPGTRLLVL.

The gene calls are TRBV6-1 and TRBJ1-5; weak D call: TRBD1 (5 bases). Germline CDR1 is MNHNS and CDR2 is SASEGT. The CDR3 loop spans 15 amino acids. The ends were cut back, 2 bases at V and 4 bases at J, with 12 bases in the middle. This chain's CDR3 is CASSERGVGNQPQHF. In DNA, the CDR3 is TGTGCCAGCAGTGAACGGGGGGTAGGGAATCAGCCCCAGCATTTT.

In nucleotides, the CDR3 is TGTGCCATCAGTGAAGCCAGCAACACCGGGGAGCTGTTTTTT. Its protein is CAISEASNTGELFF. V is TRBV10-3 and J is TRBJ2-2; D not certain. This CDR3 is 14 amino acids long. V was clipped by 3 bases and J by 2 bases, with 7 bases between them. Germline CDR1 is ENHRY and CDR2 is SYGVKD.

V usage is TRBV6-8 and J usage is TRBJ2-3; the D is unclear. The CDR3 contains 15 residues. V lost 3 bases and J lost 0, with 10 bases in between. The germline V gene has CDR1 MNHGY and CDR2 SAAAGT. The CDR3 is CASSYSPGSTDTQYF. CDR3 DNA: TGTGCCAGCAGTTATTCGCCCGGAAGCACAGATACGCAGTATTTT.